This T cell receptor (beta chain) was sequenced for a study of cytomegalovirus exposure and HLA in healthy donors. A remark on this clone: Its antigen is as yet unknown.

Vbeta (60) and Jbeta (13) primers were used in the PCR. Sequencing used immunoSEQ multiplex PCR; TCRdb keeps in-frame clones, though not all of them. The profile shows about 150,000 clones, around 80% of them singletons. Study outcomes and limitations: Donors belonging to an Asian-associated ancestry cluster reportedly showed fewer N-insertions in productive TCRs than the approximately 680-donor mean, according to what a later analysis found. A missense variant in DCLRE1C was later tied to TCR beta V- and J-gene trimming.

Germline assignment: CDR1 SGHVS and CDR2 FNYEAQ. The CDR3 runs to 15 residues. The germline V and J ends were trimmed by 0 bases and 1 base, with 9 bases remaining between them. The TCR comes from a boy between 2 and 15 years old in good health and CMV-seronegative. The sample was PBMCs. The gene calls are TRBV7-6 and TRBJ2-5; D call uncertain. CDR3 bases: TGTGCCAGCAGCTTAGCCTTAGACATCCAAGAGACCCAGTACTTC. It encodes CASSLALDIQETQYF.